In its sample, the clone carrying this T cell receptor beta chain was seen once. Reverse transcription of all isolated RNA meant that expressed TCRB transcripts were sequenced. The repertoire was sequenced with immunoSEQ multiplex PCR; TCRdb's copy has only in-frame clones and lacks some. This table has 900,000 or so clones, 15% to 20% appearing once. The data were obtained in a study of beta chain features in type 1 diabetes. Study-level background: The patient and healthy donor groups were comparable for age, gender and cell yields.

Every donor had blood drawn once into heparin, approximately 120 mL on average. Purity exceeding 95% was reached by all sorted populations. Germline V gene data show CDR1 as SGHTA and CDR2 as FQGNSA. The CDR3 contains 15 residues. The germline V and J ends were trimmed by 3 bases and 4 bases, with 15 bases remaining between them. The source of this sequence is a woman between 18 and 29 years old in good health. Sequencing was done on a sample of naive CD4+ T cells from blood. The rearrangement links TRBV7-2 to TRBJ2-5; D could derive from TRBD1 or TRBD2 (5 bases each). DNA of the CDR3: TGTGCCAGCAGCTTTATGGGGGTTCGGGGAGAGACCCAGTACTTC. It is translated as CASSFMGVRGETQYF.